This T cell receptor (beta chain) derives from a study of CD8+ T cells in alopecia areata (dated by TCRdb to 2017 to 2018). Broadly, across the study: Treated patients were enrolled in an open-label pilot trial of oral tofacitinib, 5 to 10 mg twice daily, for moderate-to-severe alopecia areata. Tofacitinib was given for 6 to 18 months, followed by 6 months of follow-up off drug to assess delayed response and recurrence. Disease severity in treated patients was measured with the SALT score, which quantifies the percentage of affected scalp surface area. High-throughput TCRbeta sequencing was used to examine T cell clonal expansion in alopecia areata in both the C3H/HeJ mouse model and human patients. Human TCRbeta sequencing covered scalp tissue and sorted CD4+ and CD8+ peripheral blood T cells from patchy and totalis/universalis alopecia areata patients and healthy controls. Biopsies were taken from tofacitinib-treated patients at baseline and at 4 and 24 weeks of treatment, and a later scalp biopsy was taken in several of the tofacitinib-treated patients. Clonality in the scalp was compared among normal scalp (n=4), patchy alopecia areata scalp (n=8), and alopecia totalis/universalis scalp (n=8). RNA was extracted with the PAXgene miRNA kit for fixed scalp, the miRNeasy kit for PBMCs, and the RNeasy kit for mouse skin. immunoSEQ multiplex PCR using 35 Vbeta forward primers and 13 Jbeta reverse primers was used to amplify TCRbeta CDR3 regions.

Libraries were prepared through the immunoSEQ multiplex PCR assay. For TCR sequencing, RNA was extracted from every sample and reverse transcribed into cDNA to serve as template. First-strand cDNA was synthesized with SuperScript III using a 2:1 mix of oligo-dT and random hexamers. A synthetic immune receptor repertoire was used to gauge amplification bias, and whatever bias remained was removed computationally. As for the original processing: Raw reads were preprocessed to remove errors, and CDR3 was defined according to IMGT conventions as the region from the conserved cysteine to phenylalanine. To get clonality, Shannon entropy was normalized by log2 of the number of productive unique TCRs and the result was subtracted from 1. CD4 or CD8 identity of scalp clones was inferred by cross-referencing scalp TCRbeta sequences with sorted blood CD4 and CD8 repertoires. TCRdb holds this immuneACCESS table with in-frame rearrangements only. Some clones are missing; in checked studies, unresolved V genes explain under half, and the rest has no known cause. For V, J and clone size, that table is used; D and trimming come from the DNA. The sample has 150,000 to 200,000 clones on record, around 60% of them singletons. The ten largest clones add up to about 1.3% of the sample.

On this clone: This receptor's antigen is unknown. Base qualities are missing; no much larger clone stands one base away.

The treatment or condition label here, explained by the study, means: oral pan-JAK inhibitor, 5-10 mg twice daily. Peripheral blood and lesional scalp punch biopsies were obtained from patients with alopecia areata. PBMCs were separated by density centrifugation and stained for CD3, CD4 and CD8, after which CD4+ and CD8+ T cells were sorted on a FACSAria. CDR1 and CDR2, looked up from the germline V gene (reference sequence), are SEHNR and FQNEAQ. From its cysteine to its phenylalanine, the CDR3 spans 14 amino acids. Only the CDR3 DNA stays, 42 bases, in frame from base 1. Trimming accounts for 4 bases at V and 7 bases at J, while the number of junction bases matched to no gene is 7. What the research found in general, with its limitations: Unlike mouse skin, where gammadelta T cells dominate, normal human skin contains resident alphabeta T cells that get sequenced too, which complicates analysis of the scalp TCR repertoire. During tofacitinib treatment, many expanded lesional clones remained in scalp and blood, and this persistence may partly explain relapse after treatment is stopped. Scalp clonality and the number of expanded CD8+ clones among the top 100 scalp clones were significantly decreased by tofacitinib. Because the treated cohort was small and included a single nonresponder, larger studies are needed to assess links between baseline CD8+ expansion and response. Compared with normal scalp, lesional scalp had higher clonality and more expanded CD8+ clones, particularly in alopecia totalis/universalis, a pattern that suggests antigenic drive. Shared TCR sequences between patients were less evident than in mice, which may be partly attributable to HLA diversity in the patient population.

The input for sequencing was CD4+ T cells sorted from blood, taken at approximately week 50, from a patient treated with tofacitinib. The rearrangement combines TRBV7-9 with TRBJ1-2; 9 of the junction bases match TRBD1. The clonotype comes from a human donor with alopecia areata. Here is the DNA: TGTGCCAGCAGCTGGGACAGGGAAGGTGGTGGCTACACCTTC. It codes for CASSWDREGGGYTF. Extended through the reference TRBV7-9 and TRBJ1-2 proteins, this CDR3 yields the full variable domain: DTGVSQNPRHKITKRGQNVTFRCDPISEHNRLYWYRQTLGQGPEFLTYFQNEAQLEKSRLLSDRFSAERPKGSFSTLEIQRTEQGDSAMYLCASSWDREGGGYTFGSGTRLTVV.